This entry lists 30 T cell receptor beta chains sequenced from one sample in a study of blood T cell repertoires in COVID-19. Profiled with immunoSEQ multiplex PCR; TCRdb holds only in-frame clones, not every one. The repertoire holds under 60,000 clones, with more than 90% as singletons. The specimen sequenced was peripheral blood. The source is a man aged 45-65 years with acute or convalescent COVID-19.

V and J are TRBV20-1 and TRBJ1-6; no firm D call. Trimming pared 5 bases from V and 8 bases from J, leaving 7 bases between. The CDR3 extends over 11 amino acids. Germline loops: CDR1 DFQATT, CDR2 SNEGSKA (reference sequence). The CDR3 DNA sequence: TGCAGTGCTCCTGTTGATTCACCCCTCCACTTT. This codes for CSAPVDSPLHF.

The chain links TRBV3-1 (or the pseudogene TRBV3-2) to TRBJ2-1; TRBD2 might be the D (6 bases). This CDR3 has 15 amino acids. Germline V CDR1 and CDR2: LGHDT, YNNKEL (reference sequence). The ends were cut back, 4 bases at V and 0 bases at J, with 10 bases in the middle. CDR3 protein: CASSPPGASYNEQFF. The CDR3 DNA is TGTGCCAGCAGCCCCCCGGGAGCCTCCTACAATGAGCAGTTCTTC.

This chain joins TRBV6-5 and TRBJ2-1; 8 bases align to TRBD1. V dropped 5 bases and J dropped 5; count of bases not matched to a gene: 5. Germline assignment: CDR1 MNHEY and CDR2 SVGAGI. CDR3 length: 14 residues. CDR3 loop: CASSQRTGHNEQFF. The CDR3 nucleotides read TGTGCCAGCAGTCAGAGGACAGGGCACAATGAGCAGTTCTTC.

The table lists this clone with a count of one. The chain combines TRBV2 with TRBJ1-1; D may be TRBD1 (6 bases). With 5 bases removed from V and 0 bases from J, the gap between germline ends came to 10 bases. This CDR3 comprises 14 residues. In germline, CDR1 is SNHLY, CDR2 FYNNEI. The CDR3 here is CASSRTAMNTEAFF. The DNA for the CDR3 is TGTGCCAGCAGTAGGACAGCAATGAACACTGAAGCTTTCTTT.

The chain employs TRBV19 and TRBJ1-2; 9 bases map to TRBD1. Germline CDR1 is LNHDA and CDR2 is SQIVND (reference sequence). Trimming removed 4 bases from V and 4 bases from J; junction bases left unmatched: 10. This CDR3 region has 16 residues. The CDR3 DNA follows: TGTGCCAGTAGTAGTAGGGACAGGGCAGAAACCTATGGCTACACCTTC. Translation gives CASSSRDRAETYGYTF.

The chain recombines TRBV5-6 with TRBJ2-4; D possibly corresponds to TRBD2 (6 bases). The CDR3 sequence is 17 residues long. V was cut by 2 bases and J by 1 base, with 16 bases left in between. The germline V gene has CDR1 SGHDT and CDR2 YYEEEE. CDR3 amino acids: CASSLPGSGSAKNIQYF. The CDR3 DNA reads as TGTGCCAGCAGCTTACCAGGGAGCGGGTCGGCCAAAAACATTCAGTACTTC.

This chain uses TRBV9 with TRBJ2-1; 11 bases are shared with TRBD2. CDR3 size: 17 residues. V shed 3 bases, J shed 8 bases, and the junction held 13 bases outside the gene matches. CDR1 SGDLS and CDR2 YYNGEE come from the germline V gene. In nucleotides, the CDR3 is TGTGCCAGCAGCGCGAATATAGCGGGAGGGCGGGTGGATGAGCAGTTCTTC. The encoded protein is CASSANIAGGRVDEQFF.

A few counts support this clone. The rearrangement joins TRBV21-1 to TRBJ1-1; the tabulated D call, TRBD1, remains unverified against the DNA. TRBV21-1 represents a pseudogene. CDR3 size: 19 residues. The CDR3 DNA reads TGTGCCAGCAGCAAAGCGCTTTCTGGGACAGGGGCTGGAGGAACTGAAGCTTTCTTT. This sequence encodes CASSKALSGTGAGGTEAFF.

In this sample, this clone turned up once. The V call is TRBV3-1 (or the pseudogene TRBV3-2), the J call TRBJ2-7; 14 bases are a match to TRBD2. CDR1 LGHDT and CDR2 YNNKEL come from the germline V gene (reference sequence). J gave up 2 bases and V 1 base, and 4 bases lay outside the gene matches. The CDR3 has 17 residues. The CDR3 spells CASSQGGLAGEPYEQYF. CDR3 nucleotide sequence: TGTGCCAGCAGCCAAGGGGGACTAGCGGGAGAGCCCTACGAGCAGTACTTC.

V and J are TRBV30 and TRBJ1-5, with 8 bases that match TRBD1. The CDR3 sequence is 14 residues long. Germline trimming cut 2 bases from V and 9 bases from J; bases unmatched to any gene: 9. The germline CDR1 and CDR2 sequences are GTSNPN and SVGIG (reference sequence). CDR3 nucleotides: TGTGCCTGGAGTTCGGGACAGGCAAATTGGCCCCAGCATTTT. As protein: CAWSSGQANWPQHF.

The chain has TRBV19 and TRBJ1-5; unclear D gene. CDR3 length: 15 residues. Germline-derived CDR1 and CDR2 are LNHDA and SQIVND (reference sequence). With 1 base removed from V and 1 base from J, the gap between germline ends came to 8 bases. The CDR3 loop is CASSIAFESNQPQHF. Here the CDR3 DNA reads TGTGCCAGTAGTATAGCGTTTGAGAGCAATCAGCCCCAGCATTTT.

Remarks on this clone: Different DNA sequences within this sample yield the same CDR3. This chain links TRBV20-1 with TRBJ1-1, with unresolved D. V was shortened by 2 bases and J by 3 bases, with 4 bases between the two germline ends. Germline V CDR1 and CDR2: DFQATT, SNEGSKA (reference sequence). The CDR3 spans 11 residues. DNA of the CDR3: TGCAGTGCTAGACGGGACACTGAAGCTTTCTTT. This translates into CSARRDTEAFF.

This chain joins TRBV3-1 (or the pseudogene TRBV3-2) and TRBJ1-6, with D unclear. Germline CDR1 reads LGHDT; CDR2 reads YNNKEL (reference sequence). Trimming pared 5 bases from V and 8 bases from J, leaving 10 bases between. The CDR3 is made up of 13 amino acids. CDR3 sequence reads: CASSAYEDSPLHF. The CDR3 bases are TGTGCCAGCAGCGCTTATGAGGATTCACCCCTCCACTTT.

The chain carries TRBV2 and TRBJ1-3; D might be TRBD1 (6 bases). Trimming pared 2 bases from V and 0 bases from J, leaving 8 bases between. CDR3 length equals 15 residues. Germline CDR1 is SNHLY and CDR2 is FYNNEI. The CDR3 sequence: CASSESGVSGNTIYF. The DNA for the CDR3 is TGTGCCAGCAGTGAATCAGGGGTCTCTGGAAACACCATATATTTT.

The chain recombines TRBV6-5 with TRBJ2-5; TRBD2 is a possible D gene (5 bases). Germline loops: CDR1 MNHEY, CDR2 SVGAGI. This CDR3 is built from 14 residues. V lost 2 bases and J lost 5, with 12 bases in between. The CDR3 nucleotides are TGTGCCAGCAGTTACCGGGGTCGCGGGGAGACCCAGTACTTC. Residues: CASSYRGRGETQYF.

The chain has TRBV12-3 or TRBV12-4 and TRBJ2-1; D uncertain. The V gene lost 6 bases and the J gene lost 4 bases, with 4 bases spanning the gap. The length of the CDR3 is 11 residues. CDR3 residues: CASRHYNEQFF. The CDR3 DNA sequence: TGTGCCAGCAGACATTACAATGAGCAGTTCTTC.

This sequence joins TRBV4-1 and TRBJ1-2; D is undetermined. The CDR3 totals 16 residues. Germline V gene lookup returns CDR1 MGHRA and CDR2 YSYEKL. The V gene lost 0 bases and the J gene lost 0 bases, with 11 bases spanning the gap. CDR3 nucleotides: TGCGCCAGCAGCCAAGAGTTGGCACTAGCTAACTATGGCTACACCTTC. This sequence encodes CASSQELALANYGYTF.

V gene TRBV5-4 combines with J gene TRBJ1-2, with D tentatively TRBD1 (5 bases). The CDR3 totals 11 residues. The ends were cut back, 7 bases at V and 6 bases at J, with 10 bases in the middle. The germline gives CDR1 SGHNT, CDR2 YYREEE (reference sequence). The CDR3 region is CASGRGDGYTF. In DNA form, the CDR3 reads TGTGCCAGCGGGAGGGGCGATGGCTACACCTTC.

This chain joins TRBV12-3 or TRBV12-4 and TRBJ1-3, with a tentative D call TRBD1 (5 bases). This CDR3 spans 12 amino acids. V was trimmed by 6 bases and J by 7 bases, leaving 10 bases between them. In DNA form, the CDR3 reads TGTGCCAGCAGACAGGCCCGGAACACCATATATTTT. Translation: CASRQARNTIYF.

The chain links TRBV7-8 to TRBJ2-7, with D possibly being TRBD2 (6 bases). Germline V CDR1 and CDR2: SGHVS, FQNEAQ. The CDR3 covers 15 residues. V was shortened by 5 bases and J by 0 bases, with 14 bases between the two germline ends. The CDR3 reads CASSPSGSSSYEQYF. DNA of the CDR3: TGTGCCAGCAGCCCGAGCGGGTCTAGCTCCTACGAGCAGTACTTC.

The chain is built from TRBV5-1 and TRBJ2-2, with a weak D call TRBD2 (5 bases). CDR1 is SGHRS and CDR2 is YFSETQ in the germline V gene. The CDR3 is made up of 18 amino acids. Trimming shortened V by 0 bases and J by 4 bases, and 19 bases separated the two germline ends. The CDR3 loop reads CASSLGAYWRAGTGELFF. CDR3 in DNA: TGCGCCAGCAGCTTGGGGGCCTACTGGCGGGCCGGCACCGGGGAGCTGTTTTTT.

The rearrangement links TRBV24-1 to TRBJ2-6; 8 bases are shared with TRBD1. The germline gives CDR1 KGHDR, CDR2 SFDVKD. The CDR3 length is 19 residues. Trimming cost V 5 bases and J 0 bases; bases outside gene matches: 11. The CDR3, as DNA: TGTGCCACCAGTGCCCGGCCGGGACAGGAGGGCTCTGGGGCCAACGTCCTGACTTTC. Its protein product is CATSARPGQEGSGANVLTF.

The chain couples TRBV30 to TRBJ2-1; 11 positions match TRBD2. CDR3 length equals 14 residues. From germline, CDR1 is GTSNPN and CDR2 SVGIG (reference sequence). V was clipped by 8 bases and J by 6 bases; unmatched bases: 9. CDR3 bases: TGTGCCGGTACTACTAGCGGGAGCCCCAATGAGCAGTTCTTC. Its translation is CAGTTSGSPNEQFF. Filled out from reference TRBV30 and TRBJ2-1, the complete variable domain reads SQTIHQWPATLVQPVGSPLSLECTVEGTSNPNLYWYRQAAGRGLQLLFYSVGIGQISSEVPQNLSASRPQDRQFILSSKKLLLSDSGFYLCAGTTSGSPNEQFFGPGTRLTVL.

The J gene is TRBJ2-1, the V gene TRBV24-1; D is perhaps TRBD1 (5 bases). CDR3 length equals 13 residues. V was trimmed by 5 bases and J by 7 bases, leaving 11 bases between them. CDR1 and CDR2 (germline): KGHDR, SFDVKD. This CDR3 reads CATSGSGWNEQFF. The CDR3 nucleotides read TGTGCCACCAGTGGGTCAGGGTGGAATGAGCAGTTCTTC.

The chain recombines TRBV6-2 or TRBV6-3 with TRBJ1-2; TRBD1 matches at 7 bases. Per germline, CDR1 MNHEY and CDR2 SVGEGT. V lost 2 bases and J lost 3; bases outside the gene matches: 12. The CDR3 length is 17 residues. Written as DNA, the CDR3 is TGTGCCAGCAGTTACGGAGGGGGCCACACGGTGGACTATGGCTACACCTTC. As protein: CASSYGGGHTVDYGYTF.

The CDR3 here is CASSEGQGNSPLHF. Written as DNA, the CDR3 is TGTGCCAGCAGTGAGGGACAGGGAAATTCACCCCTCCACTTT. The chain carries TRBV6-4 and TRBJ1-6; the match to TRBD1 covers 9 bases. This CDR3 is 14 amino acids long. J lost 7 bases, V lost 3 bases, and 1 base had no gene match. The germline V gene encodes CDR1 MRHNA and CDR2 SNTAGT.

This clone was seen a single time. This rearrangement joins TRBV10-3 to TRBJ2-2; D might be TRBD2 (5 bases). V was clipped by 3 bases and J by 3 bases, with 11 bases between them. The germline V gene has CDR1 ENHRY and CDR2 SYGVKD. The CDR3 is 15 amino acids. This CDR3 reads CAISDKLAYTGELFF. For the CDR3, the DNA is TGTGCCATCAGTGATAAGTTAGCGTACACCGGGGAGCTGTTTTTT.

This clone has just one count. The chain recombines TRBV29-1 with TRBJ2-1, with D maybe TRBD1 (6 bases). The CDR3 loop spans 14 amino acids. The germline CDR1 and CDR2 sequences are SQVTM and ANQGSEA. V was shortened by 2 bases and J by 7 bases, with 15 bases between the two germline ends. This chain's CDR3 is CSVETGYKWNEQFF. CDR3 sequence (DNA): TGCAGCGTTGAAACAGGGTACAAGTGGAATGAGCAGTTCTTC.

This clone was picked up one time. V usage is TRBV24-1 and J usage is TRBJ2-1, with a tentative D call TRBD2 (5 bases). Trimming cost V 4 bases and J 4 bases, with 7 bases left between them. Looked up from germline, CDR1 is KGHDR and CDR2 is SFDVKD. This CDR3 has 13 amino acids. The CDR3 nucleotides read TGTGCCACCAGTGACGGGGATTACAATGAGCAGTTCTTC. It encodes CATSDGDYNEQFF.

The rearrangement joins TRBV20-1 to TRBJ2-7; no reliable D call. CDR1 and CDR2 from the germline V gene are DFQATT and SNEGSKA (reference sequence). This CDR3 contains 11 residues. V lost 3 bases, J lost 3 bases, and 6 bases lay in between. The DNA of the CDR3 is TGCAGTGCTAGTCTCGGCTACGAGCAGTACTTC. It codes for CSASLGYEQYF.